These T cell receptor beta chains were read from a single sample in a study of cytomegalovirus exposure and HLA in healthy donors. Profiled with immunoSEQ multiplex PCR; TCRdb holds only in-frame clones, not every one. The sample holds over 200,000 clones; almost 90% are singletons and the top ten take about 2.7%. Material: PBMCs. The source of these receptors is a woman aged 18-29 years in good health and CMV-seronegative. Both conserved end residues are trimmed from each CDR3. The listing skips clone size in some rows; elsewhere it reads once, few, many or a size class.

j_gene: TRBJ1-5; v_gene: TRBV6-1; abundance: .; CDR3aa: ASNRGTYSNQPQH
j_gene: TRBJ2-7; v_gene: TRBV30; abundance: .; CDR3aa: AWSLWTGGYEQY
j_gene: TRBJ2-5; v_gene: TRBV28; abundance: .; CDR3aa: ASSFRETQY
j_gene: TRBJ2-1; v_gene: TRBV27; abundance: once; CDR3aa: ASSLSMEREQF
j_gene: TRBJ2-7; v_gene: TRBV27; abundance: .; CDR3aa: ASAYLGAGSDEQY
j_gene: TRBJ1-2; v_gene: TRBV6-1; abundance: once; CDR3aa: ASSQITGADYGYT
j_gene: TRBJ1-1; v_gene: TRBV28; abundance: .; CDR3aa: ASSLGTLFTEAF
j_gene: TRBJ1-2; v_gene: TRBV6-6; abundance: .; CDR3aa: ASSYGGEPNYGYT
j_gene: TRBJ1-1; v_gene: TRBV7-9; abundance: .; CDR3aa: ASSPLGPEAF
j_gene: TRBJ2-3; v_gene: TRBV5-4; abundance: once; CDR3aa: ASSSPGLAGTDTQY
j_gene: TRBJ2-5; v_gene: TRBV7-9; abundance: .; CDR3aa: ASIKNQRMGETQY
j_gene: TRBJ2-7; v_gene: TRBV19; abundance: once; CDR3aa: ASSITPQYEQY
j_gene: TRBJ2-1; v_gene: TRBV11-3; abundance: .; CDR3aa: ASSLASGRGNEQF
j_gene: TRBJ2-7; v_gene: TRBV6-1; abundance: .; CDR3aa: ASSAQGSYEQY
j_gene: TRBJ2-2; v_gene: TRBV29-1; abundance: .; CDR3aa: SVGSGANTGELF
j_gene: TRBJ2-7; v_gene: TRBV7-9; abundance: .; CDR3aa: ASSAQTGTAPYEQY
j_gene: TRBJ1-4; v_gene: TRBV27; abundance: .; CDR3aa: ASTLIRGEKLF